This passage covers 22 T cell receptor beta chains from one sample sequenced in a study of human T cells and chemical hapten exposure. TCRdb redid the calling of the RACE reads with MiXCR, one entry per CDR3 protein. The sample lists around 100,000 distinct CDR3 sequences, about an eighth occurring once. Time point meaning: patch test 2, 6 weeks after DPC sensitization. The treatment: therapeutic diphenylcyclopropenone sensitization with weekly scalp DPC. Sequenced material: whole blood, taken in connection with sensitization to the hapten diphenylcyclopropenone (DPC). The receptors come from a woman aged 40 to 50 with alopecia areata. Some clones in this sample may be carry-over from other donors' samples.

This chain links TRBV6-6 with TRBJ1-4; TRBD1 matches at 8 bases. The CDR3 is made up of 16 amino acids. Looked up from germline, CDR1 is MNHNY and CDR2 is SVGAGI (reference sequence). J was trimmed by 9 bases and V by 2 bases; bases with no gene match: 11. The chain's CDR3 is CASSYPMGQALQKLFF. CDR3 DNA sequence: TGTGCCAGCAGTTACCCGATGGGACAGGCCCTACAAAAACTGTTTTTT.

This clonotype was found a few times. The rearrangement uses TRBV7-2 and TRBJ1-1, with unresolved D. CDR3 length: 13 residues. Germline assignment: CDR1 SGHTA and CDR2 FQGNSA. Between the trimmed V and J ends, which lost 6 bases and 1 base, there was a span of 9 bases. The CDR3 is CASSPYRNTEAFF. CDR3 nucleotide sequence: TGTGCCAGCAGTCCGTACAGGAACACTGAAGCTTTCTTT. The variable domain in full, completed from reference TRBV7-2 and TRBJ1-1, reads GAGVSQSPSNKVTEKGKDVELRCDPISGHTALYWYRQSLGQGLEFLIYFQGNSAPDKSGLPSDRFSAERTGGSVSTLTIQRTQQEDSAVYLCASSPYRNTEAFFGQGTRLTVV.

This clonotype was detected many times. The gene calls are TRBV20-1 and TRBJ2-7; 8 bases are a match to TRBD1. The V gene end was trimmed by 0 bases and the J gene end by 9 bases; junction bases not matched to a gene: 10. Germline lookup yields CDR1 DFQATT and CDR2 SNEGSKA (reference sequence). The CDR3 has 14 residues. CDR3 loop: CSARDLGQGQGQYF. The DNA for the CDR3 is TGCAGTGCTAGAGATCTTGGACAGGGCCAGGGGCAGTACTTC.

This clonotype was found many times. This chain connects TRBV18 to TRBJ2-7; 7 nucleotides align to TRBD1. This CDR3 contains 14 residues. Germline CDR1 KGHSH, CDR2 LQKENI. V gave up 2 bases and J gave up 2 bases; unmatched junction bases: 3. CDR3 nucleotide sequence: TGTGCCAGCTCACCAGGGACAGATGCCTACGAGCAGTACTTC. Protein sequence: CASSPGTDAYEQYF.

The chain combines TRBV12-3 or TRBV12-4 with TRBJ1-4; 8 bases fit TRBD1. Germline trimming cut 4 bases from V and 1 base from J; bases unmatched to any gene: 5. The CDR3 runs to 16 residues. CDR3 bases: TGTGCCAGCAGTTACGGACAGGGAGGAACTAATGAAAAACTGTTTTTT. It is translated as CASSYGQGGTNEKLFF.

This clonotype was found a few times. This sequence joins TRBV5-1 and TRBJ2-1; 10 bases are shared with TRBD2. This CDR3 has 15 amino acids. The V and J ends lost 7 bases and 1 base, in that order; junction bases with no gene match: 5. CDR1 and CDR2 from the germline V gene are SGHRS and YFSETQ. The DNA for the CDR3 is TGCGCCAGCGTATTACTAGCGGGATCCTACAATGAGCAGTTCTTC. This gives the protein CASVLLAGSYNEQFF.

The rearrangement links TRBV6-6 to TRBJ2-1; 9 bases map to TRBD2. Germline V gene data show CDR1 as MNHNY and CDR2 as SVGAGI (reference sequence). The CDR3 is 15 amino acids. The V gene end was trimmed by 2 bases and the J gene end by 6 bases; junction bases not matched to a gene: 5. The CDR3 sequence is CASSYAGLASNEQFF. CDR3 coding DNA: TGTGCCAGCAGTTACGCGGGACTAGCTTCCAATGAGCAGTTCTTC.

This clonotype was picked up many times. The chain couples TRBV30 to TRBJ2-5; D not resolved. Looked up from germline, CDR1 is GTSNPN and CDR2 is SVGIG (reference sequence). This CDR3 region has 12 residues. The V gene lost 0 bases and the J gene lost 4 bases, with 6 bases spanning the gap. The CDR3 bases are TGTGCCTGGAGTGTACAGATAGAGACCCAGTACTTC. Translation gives CAWSVQIETQYF.

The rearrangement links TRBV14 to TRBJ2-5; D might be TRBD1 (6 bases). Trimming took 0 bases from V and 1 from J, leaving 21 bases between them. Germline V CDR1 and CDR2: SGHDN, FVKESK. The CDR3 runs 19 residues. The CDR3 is CASSQDLPLVKGVQETQYF. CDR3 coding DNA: TGTGCCAGCAGCCAAGACCTTCCCCTCGTGAAGGGGGTCCAAGAGACCCAGTACTTC.

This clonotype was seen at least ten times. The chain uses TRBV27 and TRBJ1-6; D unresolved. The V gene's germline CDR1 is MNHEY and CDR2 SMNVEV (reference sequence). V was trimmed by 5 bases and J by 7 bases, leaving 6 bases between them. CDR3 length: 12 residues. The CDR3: CASSRGNSPLHF. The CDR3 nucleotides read TGTGCCAGCAGTCGGGGAAATTCACCCCTCCACTTT.

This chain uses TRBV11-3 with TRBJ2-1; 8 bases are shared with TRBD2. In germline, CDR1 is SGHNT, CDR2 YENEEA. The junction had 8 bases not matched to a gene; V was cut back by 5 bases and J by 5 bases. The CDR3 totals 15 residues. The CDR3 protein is CASSVGGTRNNEQFF. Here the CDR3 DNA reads TGTGCCAGCAGCGTAGGGGGGACTAGGAACAATGAGCAGTTCTTC. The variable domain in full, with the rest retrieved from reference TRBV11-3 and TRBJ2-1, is EAGVVQSPRYKIIEKKQPVAFWCNPISGHNTLYWYLQNLGQGPELLIRYENEEAVDDSQLPKDRFSAERLKGVDSTLKIQPAELGDSAVYLCASSVGGTRNNEQFFGPGTRLTVL.

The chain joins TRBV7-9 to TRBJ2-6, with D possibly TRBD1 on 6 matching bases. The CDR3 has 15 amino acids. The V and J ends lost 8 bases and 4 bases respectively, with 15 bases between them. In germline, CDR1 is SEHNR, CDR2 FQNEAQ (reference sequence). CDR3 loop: CASLNRALGANVLTF. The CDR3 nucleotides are TGTGCCAGCCTTAACAGGGCTCTCGGGGCCAACGTCCTGACTTTC.

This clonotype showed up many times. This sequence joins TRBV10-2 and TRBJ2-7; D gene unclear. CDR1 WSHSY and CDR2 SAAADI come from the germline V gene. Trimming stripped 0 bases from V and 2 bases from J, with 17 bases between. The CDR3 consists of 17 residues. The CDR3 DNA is TGCGCCAGCAGTGAGTCGTCAGGACCCCTCTCCCCCTACGAGCAGTACTTC. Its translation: CASSESSGPLSPYEQYF.

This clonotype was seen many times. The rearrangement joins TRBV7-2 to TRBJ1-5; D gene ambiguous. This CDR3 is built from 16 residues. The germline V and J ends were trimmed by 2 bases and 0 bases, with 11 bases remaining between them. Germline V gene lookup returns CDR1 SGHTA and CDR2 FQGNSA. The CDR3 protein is CASSLHGIDSNQPQHF. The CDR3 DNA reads TGTGCCAGCAGCTTACACGGGATTGATAGCAATCAGCCCCAGCATTTT.

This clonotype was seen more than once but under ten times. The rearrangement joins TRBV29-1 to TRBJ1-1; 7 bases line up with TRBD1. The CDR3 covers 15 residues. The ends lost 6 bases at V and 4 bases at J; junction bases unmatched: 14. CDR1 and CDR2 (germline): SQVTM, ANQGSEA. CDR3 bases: TGCAGCGTCGCCTACAGGGGCCGAAGGGGCACTGAAGCTTTCTTT. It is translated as CSVAYRGRRGTEAFF.

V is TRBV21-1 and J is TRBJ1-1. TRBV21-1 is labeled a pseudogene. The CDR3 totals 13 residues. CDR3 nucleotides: TGTGCCAGCAGCTGCCCAAGAAACACTGAAGCTTTCTTT. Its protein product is CASSCPRNTEAFF.

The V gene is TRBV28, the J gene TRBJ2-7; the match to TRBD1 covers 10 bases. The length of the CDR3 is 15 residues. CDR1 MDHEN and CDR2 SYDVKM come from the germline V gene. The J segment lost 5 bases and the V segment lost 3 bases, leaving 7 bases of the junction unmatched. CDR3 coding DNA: TGTGCCAGCAGTTTCCCCGGGACAGGGGCAAACGAGCAGTACTTC. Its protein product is CASSFPGTGANEQYF.

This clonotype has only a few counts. Here the CDR3 reads CASSLGGFESQDTQYF. The CDR3 DNA is TGTGCCAGCAGCTTAGGGGGGTTTGAGTCGCAAGATACGCAGTATTTT. This sequence joins TRBV7-8 and TRBJ2-3, with D perhaps being TRBD1 or TRBD2 (5 bases each). This CDR3 is 16 amino acids long. The germline gives CDR1 SGHVS, CDR2 FQNEAQ. Trimming shortened V by 1 base and J by 5 bases, and 16 bases separated the two germline ends.

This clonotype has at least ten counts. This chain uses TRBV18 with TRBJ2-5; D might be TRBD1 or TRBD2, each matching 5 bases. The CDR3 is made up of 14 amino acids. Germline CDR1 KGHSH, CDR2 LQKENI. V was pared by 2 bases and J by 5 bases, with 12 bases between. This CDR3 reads CASSPGTGRETQYF. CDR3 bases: TGTGCCAGCTCACCAGGGACCGGGCGGGAGACCCAGTACTTC.

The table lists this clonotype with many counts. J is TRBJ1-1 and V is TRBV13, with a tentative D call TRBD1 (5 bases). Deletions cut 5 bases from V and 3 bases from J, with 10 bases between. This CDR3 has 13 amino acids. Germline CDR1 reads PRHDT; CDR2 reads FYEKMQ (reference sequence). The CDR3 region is CASSPGTDTEAFF. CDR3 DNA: TGTGCCAGCAGCCCTGGGACGGACACTGAAGCTTTCTTT.

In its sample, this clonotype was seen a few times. Here the CDR3 DNA reads TGTGCCAGCAGTCCCCAGGGTCATGGCTACACCTTC. Translating it yields CASSPQGHGYTF. This chain joins TRBV27 and TRBJ1-2, with a tentative D call TRBD1 (5 bases). CDR1 is MNHEY, CDR2 SMNVEV, per germline (reference sequence). The CDR3 contains 12 residues. V was shortened by 5 bases and J by 6 bases, with 10 bases between the two germline ends.

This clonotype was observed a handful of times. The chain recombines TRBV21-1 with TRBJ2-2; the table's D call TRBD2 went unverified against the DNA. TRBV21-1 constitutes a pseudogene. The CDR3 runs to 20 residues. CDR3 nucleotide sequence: TGTGCCAGCAGCCACGAAACCGGGACTAGCGGGAGACGGGGCACCGGGGAGCTGTTTTTT. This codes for CASSHETGTSGRRGTGELFF.